Listed below are T cell receptor beta chains from one sample, sequenced in a study of PD-L1 blockade in urothelial cancer. Sequencing was performed with immunoSEQ multiplex PCR; in TCRdb, only in-frame clones are kept and a portion is missing. Altogether around 51,000 clones are present, approximately 86% being singletons, with the ten largest covering 16%. Material: PBMCs, obtained around atezolizumab (anti-PD-L1) treatment. The receptor source for this set is a man aged 55 to 70 with urothelial cancer. Both conserved end residues are part of each CDR3. Clone size, where shown, is once, few, many, or a class for clones that have expanded.

TRBV28	TRBJ2-3	NA	CASSSRGDTQYF
TRBV19	TRBJ1-2	NA	CASSIDRGARGYTF
TRBV30	TRBJ2-7	once	CAWRARGTWEQYF
TRBV7-9	TRBJ1-1	NA	CASSLHRENTEAFF
TRBV6-7	TRBJ2-5	NA	CASSKTSGLQETQYF
TRBV28	TRBJ1-1	NA	CASSLARGRPNTEAFF
TRBV11-3	TRBJ1-1	NA	CASSFGRVNTEAFF
TRBV4-1	TRBJ1-3	NA	CASSQIFSTGLSGNTIYF
TRBV7-3	TRBJ2-2	NA	CASSLRDRGTGELFF
TRBV21-1	TRBJ2-5	once	CASSGRDRPGETQYF
TRBV19	TRBJ2-5	NA	CASSPQGIQETQYF
TRBV7-9	TRBJ1-1	once	CASSLDGSTEAFF
TRBV2	TRBJ2-2	NA	CASRDAGPANTGELFF
TRBV5-1	TRBJ2-7	NA	CASSVTSGDSYEQYF
TRBV30	TRBJ2-3	NA	CAWSVGGAADTQYF
TRBV28	TRBJ1-1	NA	CASTTDTEAFF
TRBV9	TRBJ2-1	NA	CASSVVSGGANEQFF
TRBV1	TRBJ1-5	NA	CTSSQDASAGFSNQPQHF
TRBV9	TRBJ2-5	few	CASSVGGRETQYF
TRBV28	TRBJ2-2	NA	CASTVSGRGAGELFF
TRBV19	TRBJ1-1	NA	CASSIGSPLNTEAFF
TRBV4-1	TRBJ2-7	NA	CASSQAGLAGETSSYEQYF
TRBV10-2	TRBJ2-5	NA	CASSESTVRGTQYF
TRBV2	TRBJ1-1	NA	CASRVEGVNTEAFF
TRBV4-1	TRBJ2-2	once	CASSQERLAGKYGELFF
TRBV29-1	TRBJ2-7	NA	CSVEDPRDRYEQYF
TRBV28	TRBJ2-5	NA	CASRTGEFQETQYF
TRBV5-1	TRBJ2-5	NA	CASSRLTGDQETQYF
TRBV27	TRBJ2-6	NA	CASRRTSGGSDSGANVLTF